This record looks at one T cell receptor (beta chain) sequence and its context. The antigen remains undetermined. Method: immunoSEQ multiplex PCR; TCRdb's copy keeps in-frame clones and lacks some. The data contain 90,000 to 150,000 clones, approximately 88% of them singletons. The source of the sample is a study of T cell responses to AZD1222 COVID-19 vaccine. About the study: Timing groups of about 4 and about 12 weeks for second doses were pooled.

The CDR3 consists of 12 residues. V was clipped by 3 bases and J by 8 bases, with 10 bases between them. The study, taken as a whole, reports: Spike-wide coverage was observed for vaccine-associated CD4 TCRs, with dominant responses at 160-218 and 743-854. Baseline antibody screening turned up just a handful of seropositive AZD1222 recipients.

Sequencing used peripheral blood, obtained on day 0 of AZD1222 vaccination. The chain is built from TRBV12-3 or TRBV12-4 and TRBJ1-2, with D perhaps matching TRBD1 (5 bases). The clonotype comes from an adult in good health. The CDR3 bases are TGTGCCAGCAGTTTGAGGGGAGGGGGCTACACCTTC. The encoded protein is CASSLRGGGYTF.